One sample yielded the 18 T cell receptor beta chains listed below, sequenced in a study of cytomegalovirus exposure and HLA in healthy donors. 13 Jbeta primers and 60 Vbeta primers were used for the PCR. Produced via immunoSEQ multiplex PCR; TCRdb's table is partial and in-frame only. This table has 150,000 to 160,000 clones, 70% to 80% appearing once. The sample was PBMCs. These receptors were taken from a woman aged 40 to 50 in good health and CMV-seronegative.

The CDR3: CASSEVGAGKETQYF. The DNA for the CDR3 is TGTGCCAGCAGTGAAGTGGGGGCAGGGAAAGAGACCCAGTACTTC. The chain recombines TRBV6-1 with TRBJ2-5, with D perhaps TRBD1 (6 bases). Trimming left V 1 base short and J 3 bases short, with 12 bases between. There are 15 residues in the CDR3. The germline gives CDR1 MNHNS, CDR2 SASEGT.

The rearrangement joins TRBV20-1 to TRBJ1-1, with D unresolved. The CDR3 covers 10 residues. From germline, CDR1 is DFQATT and CDR2 SNEGSKA (reference sequence). The V end lost 8 bases, the J end lost 6 bases, and 10 bases lay between the germline ends. CDR3 protein: CSTTEAEAFF. The CDR3 DNA sequence: TGCAGTACTACGGAGGCTGAAGCTTTCTTT.

The chain uses TRBV5-1 and TRBJ2-7; TRBD1 might be the D (5 bases). The CDR3 covers 15 residues. The V end lost 0 bases, the J end lost 3 bases, and 13 bases lay between the germline ends. The germline V gene has CDR1 SGHRS and CDR2 YFSETQ. The CDR3 DNA reads TGCGCCAGCAGCTTGGGGGGCAGAACCTACTACGAGCAGTACTTC. Protein sequence: CASSLGGRTYYEQYF.

CDR3 DNA: TGTGCCAGCAGTCCCCTAGGCCCCGGAGGCAATCAGCCCCAGCATTTT. It encodes CASSPLGPGGNQPQHF. The chain joins TRBV28 to TRBJ1-5; no reliable D call. The V end lost 5 bases, the J end lost 2 bases, and 16 bases lay between the germline ends. Germline V gene lookup returns CDR1 MDHEN and CDR2 SYDVKM. CDR3 length equals 16 residues.

The rearrangement links TRBV25-1 to TRBJ2-3; D perhaps matches TRBD1 (5 bases). The germline V gene has CDR1 MGHDK and CDR2 SYGVNS. V dropped 6 bases and J dropped 3 bases, with 16 bases sitting between them. The CDR3 consists of 15 residues. Here the CDR3 DNA reads TGTGCCAGCAGATTCGCAAGGGGTCCAACAGATACGCAGTATTTT. As protein: CASRFARGPTDTQYF.

The rearrangement links TRBV6-5 to TRBJ2-7, with D maybe TRBD2 (5 bases). The germline V and J ends were trimmed by 3 bases and 2 bases, with 14 bases remaining between them. Germline CDR1 and CDR2: MNHEY and SVGAGI. The CDR3 runs to 15 residues. CDR3 protein: CASSYGRRGPYEQYF. The CDR3 DNA sequence: TGTGCCAGCAGTTATGGCCGTAGAGGGCCCTACGAGCAGTACTTC.

The CDR3 is CASSTGTSNSDEQFF. CDR3 DNA sequence: TGTGCCAGCAGTACCGGGACTTCCAATTCGGATGAGCAGTTCTTC. The V gene is TRBV6-1, the J gene TRBJ2-1, with D perhaps matching TRBD2 (6 bases). This CDR3 contains 15 residues. Per germline, CDR1 MNHNS and CDR2 SASEGT. The V gene lost 5 bases and the J gene lost 8 bases, with 19 bases spanning the gap.

This chain connects TRBV7-9 to TRBJ2-1; 8 bases match TRBD1. The CDR3 spans 15 residues. Germline CDR1 is SEHNR and CDR2 is FQNEAQ (reference sequence). V trimming: 4 bases; J trimming: 6 bases; junction bases outside the gene matches: 8. The CDR3, as DNA: TGTGCCAGCAGCTCACCAGGACAGGGTGGCAATGAGCAGTTCTTC. It specifies CASSSPGQGGNEQFF. The full variable domain, in which reference TRBV7-9 and TRBJ2-1 provide the parts outside the CDR3, is DTGVSQNPRHKITKRGQNVTFRCDPISEHNRLYWYRQTLGQGPEFLTYFQNEAQLEKSRLLSDRFSAERPKGSFSTLEIQRTEQGDSAMYLCASSSPGQGGNEQFFGPGTRLTVL.

The genes are TRBV5-8 and TRBJ2-1; 7 bases agree with TRBD1. The CDR3 contains 17 residues. Germline values: CDR1 SGHTS, CDR2 YDEGEE. The V and J ends lost 4 bases and 6 bases, in that order; junction bases with no gene match: 16. CDR3 loop: CASSKRQGSSYGNEQFF. The CDR3 DNA reads as TGTGCCAGCAGCAAACGACAGGGCTCATCCTACGGCAATGAGCAGTTCTTC. The variable domain in full, with the rest retrieved from reference TRBV5-8 and TRBJ2-1, is EAGVTQSPTHLIKTRGQQATLRCSPISGHTSVYWYQQALGLGLQFLLWYDEGEERNRGNFPPRFSGRQFPNYSSELNVNALELEDSALYLCASSKRQGSSYGNEQFFGPGTRLTVL.

The chain links TRBV11-2 to TRBJ2-7; 8 nucleotides agree with TRBD2. Germline V CDR1 and CDR2: SGHAT, FQNNGV. V shed 4 bases, J shed 0 bases, and the junction held 11 bases outside the gene matches. The CDR3 runs 17 residues. CDR3 in amino acids: CASSSTGRGGTSYEQYF. CDR3 DNA sequence: TGTGCCAGCAGCTCGACGGGCCGGGGGGGGACCTCCTACGAGCAGTACTTC.

The table lists this clone with a few counts. The chain is built from TRBV28 and TRBJ2-1; 9 positions match TRBD1. V was clipped by 2 bases and J by 5 bases; unmatched bases: 10. Per the germline V gene, CDR1 is MDHEN and CDR2 is SYDVKM. CDR3 size: 17 residues. CDR3 bases: TGTGCCAGCAGTTTACGGTGGGGGGACAGGGACCACAATGAGCAGTTCTTC. Translated: CASSLRWGDRDHNEQFF.

This clone was found a few times. The chain uses TRBV5-1 and TRBJ2-5; D not certain. The CDR3 contains 15 residues. V dropped 0 bases and J dropped 0 bases, with 9 bases sitting between them. CDR1 is SGHRS, CDR2 YFSETQ, per germline. CDR3 bases: TGCGCCAGCAGCTTGGGCCTCCGGGACCAAGAGACCCAGTACTTC. This translates into CASSLGLRDQETQYF.

This chain connects TRBV5-1 to TRBJ2-7, with 10 bases aligning to TRBD1. With 2 bases clipped from V and 6 bases from J, the junction kept 2 bases outside the gene matches. Germline CDR1 SGHRS, CDR2 YFSETQ. The CDR3 is 13 amino acids. CDR3 in amino acids: CASSFGQGGEQYF. In DNA, the CDR3 is TGCGCCAGCAGCTTTGGACAGGGGGGCGAGCAGTACTTC.

The chain links TRBV29-1 to TRBJ1-2, with unresolved D. This CDR3 is built from 13 residues. The germline CDR1 and CDR2 sequences are SQVTM and ANQGSEA. V gave up 7 bases and J gave up 8 bases, with 20 bases separating them. As DNA, the CDR3 is TGCAGCGCCCACTTCCTTGGTGCGAAGGGCTACACCTTC. Its protein is CSAHFLGAKGYTF. Supplemented by reference TRBV29-1 and TRBJ1-2, the full variable domain reads SAVISQKPSRDICQRGTSLTIQCQVDSQVTMMFWYRQQPGQSLTLIATANQGSEATYESGFVIDKFPISRPNLTFSTLTVSNMSPEDSSIYLCSAHFLGAKGYTFGSGTRLTVV.

The DNA for the CDR3 is TGTGCCATCAGTGAGTCGGGACAGGGCGTCCGCTACACCTTC. This encodes CAISESGQGVRYTF. This rearrangement joins TRBV10-3 to TRBJ1-2; 9 bases match TRBD1. The CDR3 covers 14 residues. Trimming took 0 bases from V and 9 from J; bases not matched to a gene: 5. The germline CDR1 and CDR2 sequences are ENHRY and SYGVKD.

J is TRBJ2-5 and V is TRBV4-1; D is perhaps TRBD1 (5 bases). The CDR3 spans 15 residues. Deletions cut 1 base from V and 1 base from J, with 10 bases between. Germline CDR1 is MGHRA and CDR2 is YSYEKL. The CDR3 loop is CASSQVQDTQETQYF. Here the CDR3 DNA reads TGCGCCAGCAGCCAAGTCCAGGACACCCAAGAGACCCAGTACTTC.

This clone was seen a few times. The CDR3 sequence: CASSQDGQAFF. The CDR3 nucleotides are TGTGCCAGCAGCCAAGATGGCCAGGCTTTCTTT. The V call is TRBV4-2, the J call TRBJ1-1, with no clear D. Trimming removed 0 bases from V and 11 bases from J, with 7 bases in between. CDR1 is LGHNA, CDR2 YNFKEQ, per germline. The CDR3 loop spans 11 amino acids.

The chain uses TRBV9 and TRBJ2-5, with 11 bases aligning to TRBD2. CDR3 length equals 16 residues. Germline CDR1 reads SGDLS; CDR2 reads YYNGEE. Germline trimming cut 0 bases from V and 3 bases from J; bases unmatched to any gene: 4. The CDR3 nucleotides read TGTGCCAGCAGCGTAGATCCGGGACTAGCGGAAGAGACCCAGTACTTC. Residues: CASSVDPGLAEETQYF. The complete variable domain, with remaining parts taken from reference TRBV9 and TRBJ2-5, reads DSGVTQTPKHLITATGQRVTLRCSPRSGDLSVYWYQQSLDQGLQFLIQYYNGEERAKGNILERFSAQQFPDLHSELNLSSLELGDSALYFCASSVDPGLAEETQYFGPGTRLLVL.